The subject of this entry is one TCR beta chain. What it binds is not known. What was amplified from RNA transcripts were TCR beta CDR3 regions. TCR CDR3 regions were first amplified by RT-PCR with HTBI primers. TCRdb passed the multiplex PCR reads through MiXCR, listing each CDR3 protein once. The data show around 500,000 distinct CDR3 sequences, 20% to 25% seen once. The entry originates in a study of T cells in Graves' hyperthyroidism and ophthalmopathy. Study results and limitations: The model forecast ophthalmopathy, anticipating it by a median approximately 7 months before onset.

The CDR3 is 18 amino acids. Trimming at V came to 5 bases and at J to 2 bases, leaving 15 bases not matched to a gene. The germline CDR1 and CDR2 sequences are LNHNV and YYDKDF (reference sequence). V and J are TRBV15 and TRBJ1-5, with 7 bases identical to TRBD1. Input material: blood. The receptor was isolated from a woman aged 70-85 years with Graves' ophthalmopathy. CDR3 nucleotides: TGTGCCACCAGCTCCCGGAGTTTGTATCAGGGGGGCAATCAGCCCCAGCATTTT. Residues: CATSSRSLYQGGNQPQHF.